The clone carrying this TCR beta chain was counted between two and nine times. Its antigen is unknown. Together with a sample-barcoded 5' primer, a J-beta primer mix was included in a second PCR lasting about 7 to 12 cycles. The template-switch adaptor, which had 12 random nucleotides, put a tag on each cDNA molecule. TCRdb recomputed calls from the 5' RACE reads with MiXCR, one row per CDR3 protein. The table has hundreds of thousands of distinct CDR3 sequences, 45% to 50% seen once. These data come from a study of blood T cells in healthy people across ages. Whole-study results and caveats: The unknown donor CMV status may have confounded expanded clonotype changes.

Sequencing was performed on blood. This receptor was obtained from a woman aged 55-69 years in good health.

In DNA form, the CDR3 reads TGTGCCAGCAGTTTATTTCTTTCCCAGGAAGGCTATGGCTACACCTTC. Translation gives CASSLFLSQEGYGYTF. The rearrangement uses TRBV27 and TRBJ1-2; D remains ambiguous. Deletions cut 1 base from V and 4 bases from J, with 16 bases between. CDR3 length: 16 amino acids. Germline V gene data show CDR1 as MNHEY and CDR2 as SMNVEV (reference sequence).